One and the same sample provided the 2 T cell receptor beta chains below, sequenced in a study of T cell repertoires in cytomegalovirus infection. Using its own MiXCR run on the reads, TCRdb lists one record per CDR3 protein. The table records about 530,000 distinct CDR3 sequences, approximately 25% of them present only once. Sample: PBMCs. The receptors were gathered from a human donor in good health (CMV status not recorded). Some clones in this sample may be carry-over from other donors' samples.

V gene TRBV11-2 combines with J gene TRBJ2-1, with D perhaps given as TRBD1 or TRBD2 (6 bases each). Trimming removed 1 base at V and 6 bases at J, with 16 bases between. Germline CDR1 and CDR2: SGHAT and FQNNGV. This CDR3 has 16 residues. The CDR3 loop is CASSLGGAGSPNEQFF. For the CDR3, the DNA is TGTGCCAGCAGCTTAGGGGGGGCGGGATCGCCCAATGAGCAGTTCTTC.

The chain is built from TRBV7-2 and TRBJ1-4; D might be TRBD1 (5 bases). The length of the CDR3 is 16 residues. V dropped 1 base and J dropped 8 bases, with 17 bases sitting between them. CDR1 SGHTA and CDR2 FQGNSA come from the germline V gene. The CDR3 is CASSLDFGIWGEKLFF. The CDR3 region has the DNA TGTGCCAGCAGCTTAGATTTTGGGATCTGGGGGGAAAAACTGTTTTTT. Supplemented by reference TRBV7-2 and TRBJ1-4, the full variable domain reads GAGVSQSPSNKVTEKGKDVELRCDPISGHTALYWYRQSLGQGLEFLIYFQGNSAPDKSGLPSDRFSAERTGGSVSTLTIQRTQQEDSAVYLCASSLDFGIWGEKLFFGSGTQLSVL.